Here is one TCR beta chain with its context. Its cognate antigen is unknown. 13 Jbeta primers and 60 Vbeta primers were used for the PCR. Using immunoSEQ multiplex PCR, the repertoire was profiled, and TCRdb retains in-frame clones only, with some absent. The sample holds over 200,000 clones, over 65% seen once. These data are taken from a study of cytomegalovirus exposure and HLA in healthy donors. General study points: In presence/absence analyses, roughly uniform sequencing depth across donors was assumed.

The junction had 9 bases not matched to a gene; V was cut back by 3 bases and J by 2 bases. The germline CDR1 and CDR2 sequences are SGHRS and YFSETQ. CDR3 length equals 16 residues. The rearrangement joins TRBV5-1 to TRBJ2-3, with 7 bases identical to TRBD2. Specimen: PBMCs. This sequence originates from a human donor in good health. The CDR3 DNA sequence: TGCGCCAGCAGCTCTAGCGGAGGGATAAACACAGATACGCAGTATTTT. Residues: CASSSSGGINTDTQYF.